A single sample is the source of the 22 T cell receptor beta chains below, sequenced in a study of cytomegalovirus exposure and HLA in healthy donors. The PCR made use of 60 Vbeta and 13 Jbeta primers. Sequenced by immunoSEQ multiplex PCR; TCRdb stores in-frame clones only, minus some. Found here are 100,000 to 150,000 clones, more than 80% of them singletons; the top ten hold 1.5% to 2%. Sample: PBMCs. These receptors came from a man aged 35 to 55 in good health and CMV-seronegative.

The V gene is TRBV6-5, the J gene TRBJ1-1, with TRBD1 matching 10 bases. Trimming removed 4 bases from V and 7 bases from J; junction bases left unmatched: 9. The CDR3 extends over 15 amino acids. Per the germline V gene, CDR1 is MNHEY and CDR2 is SVGAGI. The DNA of the CDR3 is TGTGCCAGCAGTTCTCCACGACAGGGGGCCTATGAAGCTTTCTTT. Translated: CASSSPRQGAYEAFF.

The CDR3 DNA sequence: TGCGCCAGCATCCAATCGACAGGGCCCAATTCACCCCTCCACTTT. Translation gives CASIQSTGPNSPLHF. The rearrangement links TRBV23-1 to TRBJ1-6; 7 positions agree with TRBD1. TRBV23-1 is an ORF; its function is uncertain. The CDR3 length is 15 residues. V trimming: 7 bases; J trimming: 7 bases; junction bases outside the gene matches: 10.

The chain combines TRBV6-6 with TRBJ1-2; TRBD1 matches 9 bases. The CDR3 runs 13 residues. The V gene end was trimmed by 5 bases and the J gene end by 7 bases; junction bases not matched to a gene: 5. Germline values: CDR1 MNHNY, CDR2 SVGAGI (reference sequence). As DNA, the CDR3 is TGTGCCAGCAGTACGGGACAGGGTACTGGCTACACCTTC. Translation: CASSTGQGTGYTF.

The genes are TRBV29-1 and TRBJ2-5; D may be TRBD1 (5 bases). Trimming took 4 bases from V and 6 from J, leaving 15 bases between them. The CDR3 totals 13 residues. From germline, CDR1 is SQVTM and CDR2 ANQGSEA. In DNA, the CDR3 is TGCAGCGTTGGATTAAGGGGCTCGAAGACCCAGTACTTC. Residues: CSVGLRGSKTQYF.

This sequence joins TRBV9 and TRBJ2-2; D is possibly TRBD1 (5 bases). This CDR3 comprises 16 residues. V lost 0 bases, J lost 0 bases, and 9 bases lay in between. Looked up from germline, CDR1 is SGDLS and CDR2 is YYNGEE. Here the CDR3 DNA reads TGTGCCAGCAGCGTAGTAGACAGAGCGAACACCGGGGAGCTGTTTTTT. This translates into CASSVVDRANTGELFF.

Concerning this clone: The junction and the germline gene differ at one end; a read error may be behind it. The J gene is TRBJ2-5, the V gene TRBV7-7, with a weak D call TRBD1 (6 bases). In germline, CDR1 is SSHAT, CDR2 FNYEAQ (reference sequence). This CDR3 is built from 14 residues. CDR3 region: CASSQTGIEETQYF. The CDR3 DNA reads TGTGCTAGCAGCCAAACAGGGATCGAAGAGACCCAGTACTTC.

The genes are TRBV5-4 and TRBJ2-7; D possibly corresponds to TRBD2 (6 bases). Germline V lookup: CDR1 SGHNT, CDR2 YYREEE (reference sequence). This CDR3 has 14 amino acids. The V end lost 2 bases, the J end lost 2 bases, and 11 bases lay between the germline ends. As DNA, the CDR3 is TGTGCCAGCAGCTTTAATGGCGGGACCTACGAGCAGTACTTC. Encoded protein: CASSFNGGTYEQYF.

The V and J genes are TRBV11-3 and TRBJ2-3; D perhaps matches TRBD2 (6 bases). CDR1 SGHNT and CDR2 YENEEA come from the germline V gene. This CDR3 is built from 15 residues. The V end was cut by 4 bases, the J end by 3 bases, with 14 bases between. CDR3 region: CASSSGGSRTDTQYF. The CDR3 DNA follows: TGTGCCAGCAGCTCCGGGGGTAGTAGGACAGATACGCAGTATTTT.

The rearrangement links TRBV27 to TRBJ2-7; 7 bases are a match to TRBD1. V was clipped by 0 bases and J by 6 bases; unmatched bases: 2. This CDR3 is 13 amino acids long. Germline CDR1 is MNHEY and CDR2 is SMNVEV (reference sequence). CDR3 residues: CASSLSRGREQYF. CDR3 coding DNA: TGTGCCAGCAGTTTATCGAGGGGGCGCGAGCAGTACTTC.

V usage is TRBV19 and J usage is TRBJ2-3; D is ambiguous. There are 15 residues in the CDR3. The ends were cut back, 6 bases at V and 0 bases at J, with 13 bases in the middle. Per germline, CDR1 LNHDA and CDR2 SQIVND (reference sequence). DNA for the CDR3: TGTGCCAGTAGAGTACGGGTTATTAGCACAGATACGCAGTATTTT. Translated: CASRVRVISTDTQYF.

The rearrangement links TRBV7-2 to TRBJ1-2; D remains ambiguous. This CDR3 has 15 residues. V was clipped by 0 bases and J by 0 bases, with 8 bases between them. The germline V gene has CDR1 SGHTA and CDR2 FQGNSA. The CDR3 spells CASSLAFSANYGYTF. CDR3 in DNA: TGTGCCAGCAGCTTAGCCTTCTCTGCTAACTATGGCTACACCTTC.

V is TRBV11-2 and J is TRBJ1-6, with TRBD1 matching 9 bases. Germline V gene lookup returns CDR1 SGHAT and CDR2 FQNNGV. This CDR3 is built from 15 residues. V dropped 5 bases and J dropped 9; count of bases not matched to a gene: 8. The chain's CDR3 is CASSPGTGYGSPLHF. CDR3 in DNA: TGTGCCAGCAGCCCCGGGACAGGGTATGGTTCACCCCTCCACTTT.

This clone was counted only a few times. V is TRBV5-1 and J is TRBJ2-1; D perhaps matches TRBD1 (6 bases). The CDR3 covers 13 residues. With 4 bases removed from V and 10 bases from J, the gap between germline ends came to 15 bases. Germline lookup yields CDR1 SGHRS and CDR2 YFSETQ. The CDR3 bases are TGCGCCAGCAGCCTGGACAGTAAGAAGGAGCAGTTCTTC. It is translated as CASSLDSKKEQFF. The variable domain in full, with the rest retrieved from reference TRBV5-1 and TRBJ2-1, is KAGVTQTPRYLIKTRGQQVTLSCSPISGHRSVSWYQQTPGQGLQFLFEYFSETQRNKGNFPGRFSGRQFSNSRSEMNVSTLELGDSALYLCASSLDSKKEQFFGPGTRLTVL.

The rearrangement uses TRBV4-3 and TRBJ2-2; D ambiguous. CDR3 size: 14 residues. The germline CDR1 and CDR2 sequences are LGHNA and YSLEER. V gave up 1 base and J gave up 1 base, with 4 bases separating them. The CDR3 DNA reads as TGCGCCAGCAGCCAAGGACAGAACACCGGGGAGCTGTTTTTT. Translated: CASSQGQNTGELFF.

V usage is TRBV4-2 and J usage is TRBJ2-1, with TRBD1 identical over 9 bases. Looked up from germline, CDR1 is LGHNA and CDR2 is YNFKEQ. This CDR3 spans 17 amino acids. Losses at the gene ends were 3 bases for V and 7 bases for J; bases not matched to a gene: 13. This CDR3 reads CASSHWSGTGKRNEQFF. The CDR3 DNA follows: TGTGCCAGCAGCCATTGGTCAGGGACAGGGAAAAGAAATGAGCAGTTCTTC.

This chain uses TRBV5-4 with TRBJ2-6; D might be TRBD1 (6 bases). Trimming pared 4 bases from V and 4 bases from J, leaving 18 bases between. This CDR3 region has 17 residues. CDR1 and CDR2 from the germline V gene are SGHNT and YYREEE (reference sequence). The CDR3 loop reads CASSPGTTRSGANVLTF. For the CDR3, the DNA is TGTGCCAGCAGCCCCGGGACAACTAGGTCGGGGGCCAACGTCCTGACTTTC.

V and J are TRBV19 and TRBJ1-1, with D perhaps TRBD1 (5 bases). CDR3 length equals 14 residues. V was cut by 7 bases and J by 0 bases, with 12 bases left in between. Germline CDR1 and CDR2: LNHDA and SQIVND (reference sequence). The CDR3 nucleotides read TGTGCCAGTATCAGATCGACAGTGAACACTGAAGCTTTCTTT. It is translated as CASIRSTVNTEAFF.

The DNA for the CDR3 is TGTGCCAGCAGCTTAGGTTTGGGGACCACAGGGGGCCGGAGAGAAAAACTGTTTTTT. It yields the protein CASSLGLGTTGGRREKLFF. The chain recombines TRBV7-6 with TRBJ1-4; 9 bases align to TRBD1. The CDR3 loop spans 19 amino acids. Losses at the gene ends were 1 base for V and 8 bases for J; bases not matched to a gene: 17. Germline assignment: CDR1 SGHVS and CDR2 FNYEAQ. Full variable domain (remainder filled in from reference TRBV7-6 and TRBJ1-4): GAGVSQSPRYKVTKRGQDVALRCDPISGHVSLYWYRQALGQGPEFLTYFNYEAQQDKSGLPNDRFSAERPEGSISTLTIQRTEQRDSAMYRCASSLGLGTTGGRREKLFFGSGTQLSVL.

V and J are TRBV5-1 and TRBJ2-7, with a possible D match to TRBD2 (5 bases). The CDR3 loop spans 15 amino acids. V was pared by 0 bases and J by 2 bases, with 12 bases between. Germline V lookup: CDR1 SGHRS, CDR2 YFSETQ. CDR3 sequence (DNA): TGCGCCAGCAGCTTGGTAGGGAGCGCTCCCTACGAGCAGTACTTC. It codes for CASSLVGSAPYEQYF.

The chain joins TRBV27 to TRBJ2-7; unclear D gene. The V and J ends lost 10 bases and 0 bases respectively, with 13 bases between them. Germline CDR1 reads MNHEY; CDR2 reads SMNVEV (reference sequence). The CDR3 is 13 amino acids. CDR3 in amino acids: CATKSPSSYEQYF. CDR3 DNA: TGTGCCACCAAGTCGCCGAGCTCCTACGAGCAGTACTTC.

This chain uses TRBV9 with TRBJ2-5, with a tentative D call TRBD1 (5 bases). The J call may be in error: the DNA end matches TRBJ2-7 better. Germline CDR1 reads SGDLS; CDR2 reads YYNGEE. The CDR3 is 15 residues long. The CDR3 is CASSVSDRSSYEQYF. CDR3 bases: TGTGCCAGCAGCGTATCCGACAGAAGCTCCTACGAGCAGTACTTC.

This chain links TRBV19 with TRBJ2-3, with a tentative D call TRBD1 (6 bases). Trimming stripped 4 bases from V and 3 bases from J, with 11 bases between. The CDR3 sequence is 14 residues long. Germline V gene data show CDR1 as LNHDA and CDR2 as SQIVND (reference sequence). CDR3 region: CASSTGVRTDTQYF. The CDR3 DNA reads as TGTGCCAGTAGTACAGGGGTTCGGACAGATACGCAGTATTTT. Full variable domain (outside the CDR3, taken from reference TRBV19 and TRBJ2-3): DGGITQSPKYLFRKEGQNVTLSCEQNLNHDAMYWYRQDPGQGLRLIYYSQIVNDFQKGDIAEGYSVSREKKESFPLTVTSAQKNPTAFYLCASSTGVRTDTQYFGPGTRLTVL.